This T cell receptor beta chain originates from a study of T cell repertoires and HLA-DP antigens. CD4+ T cells, purified by negative selection, averaged around 98% purity. Germline CDR1 is MNHNS and CDR2 is SASEGT. This CDR3 region has 13 residues. The V gene lost 6 bases and the J gene lost 2 bases, with 10 bases spanning the gap. In regard to this clone: Its antigen remains unknown.

Clones were read by immunoSEQ multiplex PCR, and TCRdb kept only the in-frame ones, dropping some. The sample has about 73,000 clones; roughly 77% are singletons. The gene calls are TRBV6-1 and TRBJ1-2; D ambiguous. Input material: CD4+ T cells from PBMCs. The receptor was derived from a man in his sixties in good health and CMV-seronegative. The CDR3 nucleotides read TGTGCCAGCAGCTACAGCGCGAACTATGGCTACACCTTC. It translates to CASSYSANYGYTF.